This entry is about one TCR beta chain. Its antigen remains unknown. V gave up 4 bases and J gave up 4 bases, with 13 bases separating them. CDR1 is MNHEY, CDR2 SVGAGI, per germline. The CDR3 is 14 amino acids. This specimen belongs to a study of T cell responses to AZD1222 COVID-19 vaccine. General study results and limits: White British people made up most donors, females outnumbered males, and clonal diversity was possibly underestimated.

Assay used: immunoSEQ multiplex PCR; TCRdb lists only in-frame clones, some missing. The sample has around 140,000 clones; about 91% are singletons. The sequence was collected from an adult who received the AZD1222 COVID-19 vaccine. The sequences come from peripheral blood, collected 28 days after the second AZD1222 dose. The V and J genes are TRBV6-5 and TRBJ1-2; D possibly corresponds to TRBD1 (6 bases). CDR3 nucleotide sequence: TGTGCCAGCAGTTCCGGGGCCAGGGGCTATGGCTACACCTTC. Its protein product is CASSSGARGYGYTF.